The rows below give T cell receptor beta chains drawn from one sample of a study of T cell repertoires in cytomegalovirus infection. No antigen has been identified for these receptors. TCRdb analysed the reads with MiXCR anew, one entry per CDR3 protein. In the table there are about 700,000 distinct CDR3 sequences, roughly 33% of which are singletons. This specimen was cultured PBMCs, taken from culture after CMV antigen stimulation. The receptors originated from a human donor in good health (CMV status not recorded). Some clones in this sample may be carry-over from other donors' samples. Each CDR3 is given with its conserved first and last residue. Fields, in order: D gene, J gene, V gene, clone size, CDR3 DNA, CDR3 protein. A D gene is named only where the DNA matches it firmly. A clone size is listed for some rows: how often the clone was seen (once, few, many), or a class if it is expanded.

D gene: NA
J gene: TRBJ2-5
V gene: TRBV12-3/TRBV12-4
clone size: many
CDR3 DNA: TGTGCCAGCAGTTTCCGGGAGAGGGGGGAGACCCAGTACTTC
CDR3 protein: CASSFRERGETQYF

D gene: NA
J gene: TRBJ2-5
V gene: TRBV7-2
clone size: many
CDR3 DNA: TGTGCCAGCAGCCCACAACACCAAGAGACCCAGTACTTC
CDR3 protein: CASSPQHQETQYF

D gene: NA
J gene: TRBJ2-3
V gene: TRBV15
clone size: many
CDR3 DNA: TGTGCCACCAGCAGAGGGGGGACCGGGACCCCCTTCACAGATACGCAGTATTTT
CDR3 protein: CATSRGGTGTPFTDTQYF

D gene: TRBD2
J gene: TRBJ2-5
V gene: TRBV7-9
clone size: NA
CDR3 DNA: TGTGCCAGCAGCCCATGGTTAGCGGGGGAAGAGACCCAGTACTTC
CDR3 protein: CASSPWLAGEETQYF

D gene: TRBD1
J gene: TRBJ2-1
V gene: TRBV2
clone size: few
CDR3 DNA: TGTGCCAGCAGTGGGGACAGGCGTAATGAGCAGTTCTTC
CDR3 protein: CASSGDRRNEQFF

D gene: NA
J gene: TRBJ1-1
V gene: TRBV28
clone size: NA
CDR3 DNA: TGTGCCAGCAGTTTCTTACAGGGCACTGAAGCTTTCTTT
CDR3 protein: CASSFLQGTEAFF

D gene: NA
J gene: TRBJ2-7
V gene: TRBV7-2
clone size: NA
CDR3 DNA: TGTGCCAGCAGCACACCAACAGAGCAGTACTTC
CDR3 protein: CASSTPTEQYF

D gene: NA
J gene: TRBJ1-5
V gene: TRBV19
clone size: NA
CDR3 DNA: TGTGCCAGTAGACAGATAAATCAGCCCCAGCATTTT
CDR3 protein: CASRQINQPQHF

D gene: NA
J gene: TRBJ2-1
V gene: TRBV19
clone size: few
CDR3 DNA: TGTGCCAGTAGTATAGTTCCCCCCCTTATAAATGAGCAGTTCTTC
CDR3 protein: CASSIVPPLINEQFF

D gene: NA
J gene: TRBJ2-7
V gene: TRBV27
clone size: NA
CDR3 DNA: TGTGCCAGCAGTTCCTCCGGGGGAGACTCCTACGAGCAGTACTTC
CDR3 protein: CASSSSGGDSYEQYF

D gene: NA
J gene: TRBJ2-5
V gene: TRBV7-2
clone size: few
CDR3 DNA: TGTGCCAGCAGCTTTCAACAAGAGACCCAGTACTTC
CDR3 protein: CASSFQQETQYF

D gene: NA
J gene: TRBJ2-5
V gene: TRBV28
clone size: NA
CDR3 DNA: TGTGCCAGCTGCTCCGGGACGCAAGAGACCCAGTACTTC
CDR3 protein: CASCSGTQETQYF

D gene: NA
J gene: TRBJ2-2
V gene: TRBV6-6
clone size: few
CDR3 DNA: TGTGCCAGCAGTTACGATGGCAGTCTGGTTCCCGGGGAGCTGTTTTTT
CDR3 protein: CASSYDGSLVPGELFF

D gene: TRBD1
J gene: TRBJ1-2
V gene: TRBV6-5
clone size: few
CDR3 DNA: TGTGCCACCCAGGGGGCCCTACACTATGGCTACACCTTC
CDR3 protein: CATQGALHYGYTF

D gene: NA
J gene: TRBJ1-2
V gene: TRBV4-1
clone size: few
CDR3 DNA: TGCGCCAGCAGCCAAGATCAGGAGCGCTATGGCTACACCTTC
CDR3 protein: CASSQDQERYGYTF

D gene: NA
J gene: TRBJ2-3
V gene: TRBV7-9
clone size: few
CDR3 DNA: TGTGCCAGCAGCCCGCACCGGCGGGACACAGATACGCAGTATTTT
CDR3 protein: CASSPHRRDTDTQYF

D gene: NA
J gene: TRBJ2-2
V gene: TRBV7-4
clone size: NA
CDR3 DNA: TGTGCCAGCAGCTTAGGCGGGGCAACCGGGGAGCTGTTTTTT
CDR3 protein: CASSLGGATGELFF

D gene: TRBD1
J gene: TRBJ2-2
V gene: TRBV11-2
clone size: NA
CDR3 DNA: TGTGCCAGCAGCTACCGTCCCGCCACCCCGACAGGGCCGACCGGGGAGCTGTTTTTT
CDR3 protein: CASSYRPATPTGPTGELFF

D gene: TRBD2
J gene: TRBJ2-5
V gene: TRBV7-8
clone size: NA
CDR3 DNA: TGTGCCAGCAGCTTAGCGAGGGGGCTAGCGGGAGGCACCATGACCCAGTACTTC
CDR3 protein: CASSLARGLAGGTMTQYF

D gene: NA
J gene: TRBJ1-5
V gene: TRBV5-5
clone size: NA
CDR3 DNA: TGTGCCAGCAGCTTGGGGATCAGGGTAAGTGGCAATCAGCCCCAGCATTTT
CDR3 protein: CASSLGIRVSGNQPQHF

D gene: TRBD1
J gene: TRBJ2-7
V gene: TRBV12-3/TRBV12-4
clone size: few
CDR3 DNA: TGTGCCAGCAGCCCGGGCTTGGGACAGGGGTCCTACGAGCAGTACTTC
CDR3 protein: CASSPGLGQGSYEQYF

D gene: NA
J gene: TRBJ1-1
V gene: TRBV7-2
clone size: many
CDR3 DNA: TGTGCCAGCAGCCGGGGACGGATGAACACTGAAGCTTTCTTT
CDR3 protein: CASSRGRMNTEAFF

D gene: NA
J gene: TRBJ2-2
V gene: TRBV7-9
clone size: few
CDR3 DNA: TGTGCCAGCAGCTTATTTTCTCCCGGGGAGCTGTTTTTT
CDR3 protein: CASSLFSPGELFF

D gene: TRBD1
J gene: TRBJ1-6
V gene: TRBV20-1
clone size: few
CDR3 DNA: TGCAGTGCTGATTTCAGGGGGAGCTCCTATAATTCACCCCTCCACTTT
CDR3 protein: CSADFRGSSYNSPLHF

D gene: TRBD1
J gene: TRBJ2-4
V gene: TRBV20-1
clone size: NA
CDR3 DNA: TGCAGTGCCGAACAGGGGAAGCACATTCAGTACTTC
CDR3 protein: CSAEQGKHIQYF

D gene: TRBD1
J gene: TRBJ2-1
V gene: TRBV7-2
clone size: few
CDR3 DNA: TGTGCCAGCAGCTTAGCCGGGACAGGGGGCTTCAATGAGCAGTTCTTC
CDR3 protein: CASSLAGTGGFNEQFF

D gene: NA
J gene: TRBJ1-2
V gene: TRBV20-1
clone size: NA
CDR3 DNA: TGCAGTGCTATGGTCCAGGGCGATGGCTACACCTTC
CDR3 protein: CSAMVQGDGYTF

D gene: TRBD2
J gene: TRBJ2-5
V gene: TRBV4-1
clone size: few
CDR3 DNA: TGCGCCAGCAGCCTGAGAACGTCTAGCGGGGGGCAAGAGACCCAGTACTTC
CDR3 protein: CASSLRTSSGGQETQYF

D gene: NA
J gene: TRBJ2-2
V gene: TRBV18
clone size: NA
CDR3 DNA: TGTGCCAGCTCACCACCCTCCCTATCTGCCGGGGAGCTGTTTTTT
CDR3 protein: CASSPPSLSAGELFF

D gene: TRBD2
J gene: TRBJ2-7
V gene: TRBV11-2
clone size: few
CDR3 DNA: TGTGCCAGCAGCAACCCACTAGCGGGAGGGACCTACGAGCAGTACTTC
CDR3 protein: CASSNPLAGGTYEQYF

D gene: NA
J gene: TRBJ1-1
V gene: TRBV28
clone size: NA
CDR3 DNA: TGTGCCAGCAGTTTAGAGAGGGGGGCAGGGAGCACTGAAGCTTTCTTT
CDR3 protein: CASSLERGAGSTEAFF

D gene: NA
J gene: TRBJ2-1
V gene: TRBV20-1
clone size: NA
CDR3 DNA: TGCAGTGCTAGAGCGGCTCCGAGGAGGGGCGATGAGCAGTTCTTC
CDR3 protein: CSARAAPRRGDEQFF

D gene: NA
J gene: TRBJ2-3
V gene: TRBV7-8
clone size: few
CDR3 DNA: TGTGCCAGCGCGACACATACAGATACGCAGTATTTT
CDR3 protein: CASATHTDTQYF

D gene: NA
J gene: TRBJ1-3
V gene: TRBV7-9
clone size: many
CDR3 DNA: TGTGCCAGCAGCTTATCCGAAAACACCATATATTTT
CDR3 protein: CASSLSENTIYF

D gene: NA
J gene: TRBJ2-7
V gene: TRBV15
clone size: NA
CDR3 DNA: TGTGCCACCAGCAGAGATGTAACCTACGAGCAGTACTTC
CDR3 protein: CATSRDVTYEQYF

D gene: TRBD1
J gene: TRBJ2-5
V gene: TRBV6-1
clone size: NA
CDR3 DNA: TGTGCCAGCAGTGACCGACAGGGGACAGAGACCCAGTACTTC
CDR3 protein: CASSDRQGTETQYF

D gene: TRBD2
J gene: TRBJ2-1
V gene: TRBV5-4
clone size: few
CDR3 DNA: TGTGCCAGCAGCTTGGCGGCGGGAGCGGTCACTGAGCAGTTCTTC
CDR3 protein: CASSLAAGAVTEQFF

D gene: NA
J gene: TRBJ2-1
V gene: TRBV7-2
clone size: NA
CDR3 DNA: TGTGCCAGCAGCTTAGGGGCGGGACCCTTTTACAATGAGCAGTTCTTC
CDR3 protein: CASSLGAGPFYNEQFF

D gene: NA
J gene: TRBJ2-3
V gene: TRBV5-4
clone size: few
CDR3 DNA: TGTGCCAGCAGCGTGAGAGAAAGCACAGATACGCAGTATTTT
CDR3 protein: CASSVRESTDTQYF

D gene: NA
J gene: TRBJ1-2
V gene: TRBV5-1
clone size: few
CDR3 DNA: TGCGCCAGCAGCTTGCCGGGGCTGGAAAATGGCTACACCTTC
CDR3 protein: CASSLPGLENGYTF

D gene: NA
J gene: TRBJ2-1
V gene: TRBV11-2
clone size: few
CDR3 DNA: TGTGCCAGCGCACGGGCCGACCCCGCCTACAATGAGCAGTTCTTC
CDR3 protein: CASARADPAYNEQFF

D gene: NA
J gene: TRBJ1-2
V gene: TRBV7-2
clone size: NA
CDR3 DNA: TGTGCCAGCAGCCCAGACGCGGGAAATTATGGCTACACCTTC
CDR3 protein: CASSPDAGNYGYTF

D gene: NA
J gene: TRBJ2-2
V gene: TRBV3-1
clone size: once
CDR3 DNA: TGTGCCAGCGGCGGGCCCAACACCGGGGAGCTGTTTTTT
CDR3 protein: CASGGPNTGELFF

D gene: NA
J gene: TRBJ2-7
V gene: TRBV12-3/TRBV12-4
clone size: many
CDR3 DNA: TGTGCCAGCAGTACCCCCTACGAGCAGTACTTC
CDR3 protein: CASSTPYEQYF

D gene: TRBD1
J gene: TRBJ1-1
V gene: TRBV30
clone size: NA
CDR3 DNA: TGTGCCTGGAGTAAAGAGGGGGCGCGCACTGAAGCTTTCTTT
CDR3 protein: CAWSKEGARTEAFF

D gene: NA
J gene: TRBJ2-3
V gene: TRBV11-2
clone size: NA
CDR3 DNA: TGTGCCAGCAACCTACAGACCTTTAGCACAGATACGCAGTATTTT
CDR3 protein: CASNLQTFSTDTQYF

D gene: NA
J gene: TRBJ2-3
V gene: TRBV7-9
clone size: few
CDR3 DNA: TGTGCCAGCAGCTTCCTTTCGACCTTCGCAGATACGCAGTATTTT
CDR3 protein: CASSFLSTFADTQYF

D gene: NA
J gene: TRBJ2-3
V gene: TRBV29-1
clone size: NA
CDR3 DNA: TGCAGCGCGGGACTTCAACTCACAGATACGCAGTATTTT
CDR3 protein: CSAGLQLTDTQYF

D gene: NA
J gene: TRBJ2-7
V gene: TRBV27
clone size: few
CDR3 DNA: TGTGCCAGCAGCCTCAGGGGGGCCCCTTCCCCTTACGAGCAGTACTTC
CDR3 protein: CASSLRGAPSPYEQYF

D gene: NA
J gene: TRBJ2-5
V gene: TRBV7-8
clone size: few
CDR3 DNA: TGTGCCAGCAGCTTAGATCTCGGAGAAGAGACCCAGTACTTC
CDR3 protein: CASSLDLGEETQYF

D gene: NA
J gene: TRBJ2-5
V gene: TRBV5-4
clone size: NA
CDR3 DNA: TGTGCCAGCAGATCCGGAACCGAAGAGACCCAGTACTTC
CDR3 protein: CASRSGTEETQYF

D gene: NA
J gene: TRBJ2-2
V gene: TRBV4-3
clone size: NA
CDR3 DNA: TGCGCCAGCAGCCAAGACACTAAGACCTCCGGGGAGCTGTTTTTT
CDR3 protein: CASSQDTKTSGELFF

D gene: TRBD2
J gene: TRBJ2-2
V gene: TRBV10-3
clone size: few
CDR3 DNA: TGTGCCATCAGTGAGTCGGCTAGCGGAGGAAACACCGGGGAGCTGTTTTTT
CDR3 protein: CAISESASGGNTGELFF

D gene: NA
J gene: TRBJ2-1
V gene: TRBV18
clone size: NA
CDR3 DNA: TGTGCCAGCTCACCGACTAGGTATGGTGAGCAGTTCTTC
CDR3 protein: CASSPTRYGEQFF

D gene: NA
J gene: TRBJ2-5
V gene: TRBV4-1
clone size: NA
CDR3 DNA: TGTGCCAGCAGCCAATTAGGCGGGGAGACCCAGTACTTC
CDR3 protein: CASSQLGGETQYF